Included here is one T cell receptor beta chain sequence, with context. The trim removed 2 bases at V and 6 bases at J, leaving 10 bases unmatched. The CDR3 covers 17 residues. Germline V gene lookup returns CDR1 SGHVS and CDR2 FQNEAQ. This entry comes from a study of regulatory T cells in long-lasting Graves disease. Sequencing libraries for TCR beta were prepared with iRepertoire HTBI primers and Arm-PCR of CDR3 regions. TCRdb recomputed calls from the multiplex PCR reads with MiXCR, one row per CDR3 protein. Here the sample spans almost 350,000 distinct CDR3 sequences, around 20% being singletons. The time point denotes: persistent/refractory GD, antithyroid drugs over 5 years with positive TRAb. Making the TCR library involved RNA that had been extracted from PBMCs.

The sequencing used peripheral blood mononuclear cells (PBMCs), collected when the disease was refractory, from a patient treated with antithyroid drugs. The rearrangement uses TRBV7-8 and TRBJ2-2; 9 positions agree with TRBD2. This TCR was sampled from a female donor with Graves disease. CDR3 bases: TGTGCCAGCAGCTTATTCTTTGCGACTAGCGGCCCCGGGGAGCTGTTTTTT. Amino acids: CASSLFFATSGPGELFF. Using reference TRBV7-8 and TRBJ2-2 for the parts outside the CDR3, the full variable domain is GAGVSQSPRYKVAKRGQDVALRCDPISGHVSLFWYQQALGQGPEFLTYFQNEAQLDKSGLPSDRFFAERPEGSVSTLKIQRTQQEDSAVYLCASSLFFATSGPGELFFGEGSRLTVL.